Listed below are T cell receptor beta chains from one sample, sequenced in a study of T cells in Graves' hyperthyroidism and ophthalmopathy. TCRdb recomputed calls from the multiplex PCR reads with MiXCR, one row per CDR3 protein. The table lists 280,000 or so distinct CDR3 sequences, about 25% of them singletons, with about 30% in the top ten. The sample taken for sequencing was blood. The receptors were sampled from a man in his forties with Graves' hyperthyroidism that later progressed to Graves' ophthalmopathy. Each CDR3 is given with its conserved first and last residue. The D gene is left open where the match is weak. Clone sizes are given selectively: once, few, many, or a class where the clone is expanded.

J gene | V gene | clone size | D gene | CDR3 protein | CDR3 DNA
TRBJ2-2 | TRBV28 | many | - | CASSNWTAIPNTGELFF | TGTGCCAGCAGCAATTGGACGGCGATCCCGAACACCGGGGAGCTGTTTTTT
TRBJ1-5 | TRBV6-1 | many | - | CASSEWGGGQPQHF | TGTGCCAGCAGTGAATGGGGGGGAGGTCAGCCCCAGCATTTT
TRBJ2-2 | TRBV13 | many | TRBD1 | CASSLTGQGWTGELFF | TGTGCCAGCAGCCTCACCGGACAGGGGTGGACCGGGGAGCTGTTTTTT
TRBJ2-7 | TRBV5-1 | - | TRBD2 | CASSPGSGSLYEQYF | TGCGCCAGCAGTCCGGGTAGCGGGAGTCTCTACGAGCAGTACTTC
TRBJ1-6 | TRBV15 | few | - | CATSRGDSYNSPLHF | TGTGCCACCAGCAGGGGAGACTCCTATAATTCACCCCTCCACTTT
TRBJ1-5 | TRBV19 | many | - | CASSIPTTGTQPQHF | TGTGCCAGTAGTATCCCAACAACAGGGACTCAGCCCCAGCATTTT
TRBJ1-1 | TRBV4-2 | many | TRBD1 | CASIPGGRANTEAFF | TGTGCCAGCATCCCAGGGGGGAGGGCGAACACTGAAGCTTTCTTT
TRBJ2-7 | TRBV6-2/TRBV6-3 | many | - | CASSNRPHQYEQYF | TGTGCCAGCTCCAACCGCCCACATCAATACGAGCAGTACTTC
TRBJ2-5 | TRBV5-1 | many | TRBD2 | CASTGAGMETQYF | TGCGCCAGCACCGGAGCGGGGATGGAGACCCAGTACTTC
TRBJ2-4 | TRBV6-2/TRBV6-3 | many | TRBD2 | CASRHSGSFQNIQYF | TGTGCCAGCAGACATAGCGGGAGTTTCCAAAACATTCAGTACTTC
TRBJ1-2 | TRBV6-5 | many | - | CASSYPTGTRGNYGYTF | TGTGCCAGCAGTTACCCGACAGGTACGCGAGGGAACTATGGCTACACCTTC
TRBJ1-5 | TRBV12-5 | - | - | CASGRDSQPQHF | TGTGCTAGTGGTAGAGACAGTCAGCCCCAGCATTTT
TRBJ2-2 | TRBV28 | many | - | CASEGGGGTGELFF | TGTGCCAGCGAGGGGGGAGGGGGCACCGGGGAGCTGTTTTTT
TRBJ2-7 | TRBV4-1 | many | - | CASSQEIQLLSYEQYF | TGCGCCAGCAGCCAAGAGATTCAACTCCTATCCTACGAGCAGTACTTC
TRBJ1-2 | TRBV13 | many | - | CASSLGPVGANYGYTF | TGTGCCAGCAGCTTGGGGCCGGTGGGAGCTAACTATGGCTACACCTTC
TRBJ1-1 | TRBV12-3/TRBV12-4 | many | TRBD1 | CASSFGQGNTEAFF | TGTGCCAGCAGTTTCGGACAGGGGAACACTGAAGCTTTCTTT
TRBJ2-5 | TRBV6-1 | once | - | CASSDRTYGETQYF | TGTGCCAGCAGTGACCGGACGTATGGAGAGACCCAGTACTTC
TRBJ1-2 | TRBV10-3 | - | TRBD1 | CAISEAGQGRDGYTF | TGTGCCATCAGTGAGGCGGGACAGGGGAGGGATGGCTACACCTTC